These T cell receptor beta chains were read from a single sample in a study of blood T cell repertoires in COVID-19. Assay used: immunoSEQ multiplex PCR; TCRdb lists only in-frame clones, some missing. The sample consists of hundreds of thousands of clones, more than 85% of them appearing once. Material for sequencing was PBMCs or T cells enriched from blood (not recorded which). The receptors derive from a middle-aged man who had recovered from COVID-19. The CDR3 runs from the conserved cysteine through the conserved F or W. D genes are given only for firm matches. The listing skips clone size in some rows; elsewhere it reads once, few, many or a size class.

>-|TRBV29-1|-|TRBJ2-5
CSVTKPRDSRHGSQETQYF
TGCAGCGTCACTAAACCTAGGGACTCAAGGCACGGATCTCAAGAGACCCAGTACTTC
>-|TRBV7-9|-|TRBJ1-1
CASSEKNGGYTEAFF
TGTGCCAGCAGCGAAAAAAACGGGGGGTACACTGAAGCTTTCTTT
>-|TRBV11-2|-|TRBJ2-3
CASSPRQGPSDTQYF
TGTGCCAGCAGCCCCCGCCAGGGCCCTTCGGATACGCAGTATTTT
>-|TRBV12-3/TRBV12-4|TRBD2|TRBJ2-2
CASARLASGELFF
TGTGCCAGCGCCCGACTAGCGTCCGGGGAGCTGTTTTTT
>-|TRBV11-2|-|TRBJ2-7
CASSLGLLTYEQYF
TGTGCCAGCAGCTTAGGACTCCTGACCTACGAGCAGTACTTC
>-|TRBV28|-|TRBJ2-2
CASSSGGQINTGELFF
TGTGCCAGCAGCTCGGGGGGACAAATTAACACCGGGGAGCTGTTTTTT
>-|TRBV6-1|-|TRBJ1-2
CASSDGGGDGYTF
TGTGCCAGCAGTGATGGCGGGGGAGATGGCTACACCTTC
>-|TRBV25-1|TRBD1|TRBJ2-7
CASSSRTGLNDEQYF
TGTGCCAGCAGCTCCAGGACAGGGTTGAATGACGAGCAGTACTTC
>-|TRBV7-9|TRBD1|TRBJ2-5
CASRKKDRGRETQYF
TGTGCCAGCAGGAAAAAAGACAGGGGGCGAGAGACCCAGTACTTC
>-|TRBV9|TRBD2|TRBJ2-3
CASTKSAGGTSTDTQYF
TGTGCCAGCACCAAATCCGCGGGGGGAACTAGCACAGATACGCAGTATTTT
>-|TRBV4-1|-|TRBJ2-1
CASSQSTDSYNEQFF
TGCGCCAGCAGCCAGAGTACCGATTCCTACAATGAGCAGTTCTTC
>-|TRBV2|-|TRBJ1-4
CASRAGVDEKLFF
TGTGCCAGCCGCGCAGGGGTTGATGAAAAACTGTTTTTT
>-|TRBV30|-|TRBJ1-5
CAWSVTEVGPQHF
TGTGCCTGGAGTGTAACAGAAGTGGGGCCCCAGCATTTT
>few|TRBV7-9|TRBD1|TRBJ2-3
CASSLVPGGRTDTQYF
TGTGCCAGCAGCTTAGTGCCAGGGGGCCGCACAGATACGCAGTATTTT
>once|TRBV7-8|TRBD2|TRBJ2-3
CASSSETLAGGTDTQYF
TGTGCCAGCAGCTCGGAGACTCTAGCGGGGGGCACAGATACGCAGTATTTT
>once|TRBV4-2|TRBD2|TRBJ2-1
CASSQDPSGGAGEQFF
TGTGCCAGCAGCCAAGATCCTAGCGGGGGGGCGGGTGAGCAGTTCTTC
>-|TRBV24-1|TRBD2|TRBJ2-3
CATSDPTTSGGADTQYF
TGTGCCACCAGTGATCCGACAACTAGCGGGGGGGCTGATACGCAGTATTTT
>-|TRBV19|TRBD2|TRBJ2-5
CASSSVRTSGQETQYF
TGTGCCAGTAGTTCAGTGAGGACTAGCGGCCAAGAGACCCAGTACTTC